This passage covers 4 T cell receptor beta chains from one sample sequenced in a study of T cells in women clearing cervical HPV infection. The data were produced by immunoSEQ multiplex PCR, yet TCRdb's version contains in-frame clones alone and is incomplete. The sample spans about 24,000 clones; the ten largest clones claim approximately 5.4%. The sequencing input was blood buffy coat. These TCRs come from a woman between 18 and 70 years old with a cervical HPV16 infection that either progressed to CIN3+ or cleared (not recorded which).

Turning to this clone: The read ends 3 residues early relative to the CDR3; the germline J gene fills the gap. V is TRBV20-1 and J is TRBJ2-2, with 10 positions matching TRBD1. The length of the CDR3 is 14 residues. Per the germline V gene, CDR1 is DFQATT and CDR2 is SNEGSKA (reference sequence). With V trimmed by 6 bases and J by 1 base, 2 bases remained unmatched. CDR3 DNA, as far as it was read: TGCAGTGCAGGACAGGGGGGGAACACCGGGGAG. This sequence encodes CSAGQGGNTGE. The full CDR3 protein is CSAGQGGNTGELFF.

With respect to this clone: The missing CDR3 end, 3 residues past where the read stops, is filled in from the germline J gene. The chain joins TRBV6-1 to TRBJ1-2; no reliable D call. Trimming stripped 1 base from V and 4 bases from J, with 4 bases between. Germline V CDR1 and CDR2: MNHNS, SASEGT. There are 12 residues in the CDR3. The CDR3 bases that were read are TGTGCCAGCAGTGAAGGGGCCTATGGC. This translates into CASSEGAYG. The CDR3, in full, reads CASSEGAYGYTF.

A note on this clone: The CDR3 end falls 3 residues outside the read, so it is completed with the germline J gene. The rearrangement uses TRBV7-9 and TRBJ2-4; 9 bases are shared with TRBD2. Germline CDR1 reads SEHNR; CDR2 reads FQNEAQ (reference sequence). CDR3 length: 12 residues. CDR3 region: CASSAGGLAQYF. The CDR3 DNA, read in part, is TGTGCCAGCAGCGCCGGGGGACTAGCT.

Points on this clone: The read stops 3 residues short of the end of the CDR3; the missing end is completed from the germline J gene. The rearrangement joins TRBV4-2 to TRBJ1-1, with 7 nucleotides matching TRBD1. V lost 0 bases to trimming and J lost 6 bases; unmatched junction nucleotides: 1. The V gene's germline CDR1 is LGHNA and CDR2 YNFKEQ. The CDR3 length is 13 residues. The CDR3 bases that were read are TGTGCCAGCAGCCAAGAGAGGGGGCCTGAA. Its translation is CASSQERGPE. The full CDR3 reads CASSQERGPEAFF.